This T cell receptor (beta chain) was documented in a study of blood T cell repertoires in COVID-19. Study in general: Spain, Italy and the United States supplied samples that represented acute and convalescent COVID-19. PBMCs, B-cell-depleted T cells, or T cells provided the cDNA or gDNA that made up the material.

From germline, CDR1 is MGHRA and CDR2 YSYEKL. The CDR3 contains 15 residues. V was clipped by 1 base and J by 11 bases, with 20 bases between them. Study processing details: Reference gene primer amplification yielded estimated nucleated cell counts. Data came from immunoSEQ multiplex PCR; TCRdb stores just in-frame clones and leaves some out. Clone size and the V and J calls come from that table; the DNA yielded D and trimming. The sample includes 200,000 to 300,000 clones, over 75% seen only once; the top ten take approximately 0.7%. The chain is built from TRBV4-1 and TRBJ1-1; D not resolved. The clonotype was recovered from a human donor in a cohort sampled during active COVID-19. Source material: peripheral blood. CDR3 sequence: CASSQVEIYMGRAFF. DNA of the CDR3: TGCGCCAGCAGCCAAGTGGAGATTTATATGGGGAGGGCTTTCTTT.